A selection of T cell receptor beta chains follows, all from one sample in a study of T cells in localized non-small cell lung cancer. Sequenced by immunoSEQ multiplex PCR; TCRdb stores in-frame clones only, minus some. The sample lists 25,000 to 30,000 clones; about 80% were seen once. Sequences were derived from peripheral blood mononuclear cells, sampled before any cancer treatment. The receptors originated from a man aged 35-75 years with stage III lung adenocarcinoma. Each CDR3 is given with its conserved first and last residue. The D gene is left open where the match is weak.

v_gene	d_gene	j_gene	CDR3aa
TRBV9	-	TRBJ2-5	CASSVEVGAETQYF
TRBV7-2	-	TRBJ1-1	CASSLGNGGNTEAFF
TRBV6-5	-	TRBJ2-5	CASSSGEETQYF
TRBV2	-	TRBJ1-6	CASSPDTAIHHF
TRBV18	-	TRBJ2-7	CASSPPVRRQGDEQYF
TRBV29-1	TRBD1	TRBJ1-2	CSVEDRGQVAYYGYTF
TRBV28	-	TRBJ2-7	CASSLHAGYVQQYF
TRBV7-6	-	TRBJ2-1	CASSLEGNEQFF
TRBV7-6	-	TRBJ1-4	CASSPFIPGRDHEKLFF
TRBV5-6	-	TRBJ1-2	CASSFLGRGSGYTF
TRBV19	TRBD2	TRBJ2-3	CASRPLAGPFDTQYF
TRBV4-1	-	TRBJ1-5	CASSHSPQGNQPQHF
TRBV5-1	-	TRBJ2-3	CASSLGAQSTDTQYF
TRBV15	-	TRBJ1-2	CATSRDQRGGYTF
TRBV2	TRBD2	TRBJ2-7	CASRGLAGGYEQYF
TRBV9	TRBD2	TRBJ2-7	CASSGASWGTSGFTYEQYF
TRBV11-2	-	TRBJ1-6	CASSLRETTVANSPLHF
TRBV18	TRBD1	TRBJ1-1	CASSPLQGATEAFF
TRBV6-1	-	TRBJ2-1	CASDRGLAGHEQFF